This entry lists 9 T cell receptor beta chains sequenced from one sample in a study of regulatory T cells in long-lasting Graves disease. Time point noted: persistent/refractory GD, antithyroid drugs over 5 years with positive TRAb. From RNA extracted from PBMCs, the TCR library was made. iRepertoire HTBI primers and Arm-PCR of CDR3 regions built TCR beta libraries. TCRdb passed the multiplex PCR reads through MiXCR, listing each CDR3 protein once. The table has about 450,000 distinct CDR3 sequences, about a quarter seen once. The starting material was peripheral blood mononuclear cells (PBMCs), obtained when the disease was refractory, from a patient treated with antithyroid drugs. The source is a female donor with Graves disease.

The chain recombines TRBV20-1 with TRBJ1-5; D remains unclear. V lost 0 bases and J 0 bases, leaving 12 bases between the germline ends. Germline values: CDR1 DFQATT, CDR2 SNEGSKA (reference sequence). The CDR3 runs 16 residues. The DNA of the CDR3 is TGCAGTGCTAGAGAAGGTTCGCTGTATAGCAATCAGCCCCAGCATTTT. Protein sequence: CSAREGSLYSNQPQHF.

This clonotype was found many times. V is TRBV2 and J is TRBJ2-3; 7 bases line up with TRBD2. This CDR3 spans 14 amino acids. The J segment lost 3 bases and the V segment lost 7 bases, leaving 7 bases of the junction unmatched. The germline V gene encodes CDR1 SNHLY and CDR2 FYNNEI. The DNA of the CDR3 is TGTGCCAGCATGTATAGCGGGTCTACAGATACGCAGTATTTT. Translating it yields CASMYSGSTDTQYF. The whole variable domain, filled in from reference TRBV2 and TRBJ2-3, reads EPEVTQTPSHQVTQMGQEVILRCVPISNHLYFYWYRQILGQKVEFLVSFYNNEISEKSEIFDDQFSVERPDGSNFTLKIRSTKLEDSAMYFCASMYSGSTDTQYFGPGTRLTVL.

The CDR3 loop is CASSPRTGDVGGYTF. Written as DNA, the CDR3 is TGCGCCAGCAGCCCCAGGACAGGGGACGTCGGTGGCTACACCTTC. The chain has TRBV5-1 and TRBJ1-2; TRBD1 aligns across 9 bases. This CDR3 is built from 15 residues. Per germline, CDR1 SGHRS and CDR2 YFSETQ. V lost 4 bases and J lost 7; bases outside the gene matches: 11.

This chain joins TRBV7-9 and TRBJ2-3; 15 positions agree with TRBD2. The J segment lost 9 bases and the V segment lost 5 bases, leaving 15 bases of the junction unmatched. The CDR3 is 18 residues long. Germline V CDR1 and CDR2: SEHNR, FQNEAQ (reference sequence). CDR3 sequence: CASSLQGGTSGRTVTQYF. CDR3 coding DNA: TGTGCCAGCAGCCTCCAAGGCGGGACTAGCGGGAGGACCGTAACGCAGTATTTT.

Points on this clonotype: Germline and junction disagree at one end, which may indicate a read error. The CDR3 loop is CGSSAGTGVQETQYF. CDR3 nucleotide sequence: TGTGGCAGCAGCGCCGGGACAGGGGTACAAGAGACCCAGTACTTC. This chain uses TRBV7-3 with TRBJ2-5, with 10 bases matching TRBD1. This CDR3 comprises 15 residues. Germline V gene data show CDR1 as SGHTA and CDR2 as FQGTGA.

In its sample, this clonotype was seen many times. V and J are TRBV28 and TRBJ1-4, with D maybe TRBD1 (6 bases). The CDR3 spans 16 residues. Deletions cut 2 bases from V and 4 bases from J, with 14 bases between. Germline assignment: CDR1 MDHEN and CDR2 SYDVKM. DNA of the CDR3: TGTGCCAGCAGTTTACCGGGGGCCCAATTTAATGAAAAACTGTTTTTT. It translates to CASSLPGAQFNEKLFF.

The chain joins TRBV19 to TRBJ1-5; possible D gene TRBD1, 5 bases. The CDR3 length is 15 residues. From germline, CDR1 is LNHDA and CDR2 SQIVND (reference sequence). V lost 5 bases to trimming and J lost 2 bases, with 13 bases between them. CDR3 amino acids: CASSLAATGNQPQHF. The DNA for the CDR3 is TGTGCCAGTAGTCTTGCTGCGACAGGCAATCAGCCCCAGCATTTT.

CDR3 amino acids: CASRPLGQGDIQYF. The CDR3 DNA is TGTGCCAGTAGACCACTAGGGCAGGGGGACATTCAGTACTTC. The chain couples TRBV19 to TRBJ2-4, with TRBD1 matching over 7 bases. From germline, CDR1 is LNHDA and CDR2 SQIVND (reference sequence). Trimming took 6 bases from V and 8 from J; bases not matched to a gene: 10. The length of the CDR3 is 14 residues.

This clonotype was seen a handful of times. The rearrangement joins TRBV20-1 to TRBJ2-7; TRBD2 might be the D (7 bases). The CDR3 extends over 15 amino acids. The V end was cut by 0 bases, the J end by 0 bases, with 12 bases between. From germline, CDR1 is DFQATT and CDR2 SNEGSKA (reference sequence). CDR3 nucleotide sequence: TGCAGTGCTAGAGATAGGGGGGGCGCCTCCTACGAGCAGTACTTC. Translation: CSARDRGGASYEQYF.